The text below deals with one TCR beta chain. Its antigen is undetermined. The data originate from a study of cytomegalovirus exposure and HLA in healthy donors. PCR was performed using 60 Vbeta and 13 Jbeta primers. The repertoire was sequenced with immunoSEQ multiplex PCR; TCRdb's copy has only in-frame clones and lacks some. The sample contains 80,000 to 100,000 clones, around 80% of which appear only once. Study-level points and caveats: Altogether, 150 to 200 TCR beta chains were recorded as cytomegalovirus-associated.

The CDR3 has 15 residues. The junction had 12 bases not matched to a gene; V was cut back by 5 bases and J by 10 bases. Germline V gene data show CDR1 as SEHNR and CDR2 as FQNEAQ (reference sequence). V and J are TRBV7-9 and TRBJ1-4, with 8 bases fitting TRBD1. Sequencing used PBMCs. This clonotype was obtained from a man between 25 and 39 years old in good health and CMV-seronegative. CDR3: CASSPPGGTMVKLFF. Here the CDR3 DNA reads TGTGCCAGCAGCCCTCCAGGGGGCACGATGGTAAAACTGTTTTTT.